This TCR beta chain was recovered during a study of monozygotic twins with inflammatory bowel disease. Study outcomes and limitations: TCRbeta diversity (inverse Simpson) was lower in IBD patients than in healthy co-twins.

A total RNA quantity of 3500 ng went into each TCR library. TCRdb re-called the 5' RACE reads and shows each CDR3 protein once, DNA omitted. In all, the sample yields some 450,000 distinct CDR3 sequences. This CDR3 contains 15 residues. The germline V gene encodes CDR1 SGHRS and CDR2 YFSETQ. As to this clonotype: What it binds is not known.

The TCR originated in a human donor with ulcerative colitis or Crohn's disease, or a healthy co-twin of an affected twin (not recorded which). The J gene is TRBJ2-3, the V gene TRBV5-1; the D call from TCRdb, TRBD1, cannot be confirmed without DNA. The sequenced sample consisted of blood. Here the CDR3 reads CASSLDRGLTDTQYF.